This note documents a single TCR beta chain sequence. What it recognizes is unknown. Libraries were prepared by immunoSEQ multiplex PCR; TCRdb keeps only in-frame clonotypes and omits some of them. This sample has around 480,000 clones; 60% to 80% occur once, and the top ten carry roughly an eighth. This sample is part of a study of shared clonotypes between healthy human individuals. Points from the study as a whole: The expectation was that sequencing depth would affect clonotype sharing among donors.

Trimming cost V 9 bases and J 1 base, with 15 bases left between them. This CDR3 is 14 amino acids long. Looked up from germline, CDR1 is SGHRS and CDR2 is YFSETQ. The sample taken for sequencing was PBMCs. The V and J genes are TRBV5-1 and TRBJ2-3; D not resolved. The TCR was taken from a woman in her 40s in good health. Some clones in this sample may be carry-over from other donors' samples. The CDR3 sequence: CATTAGGGTDTQYF. In DNA, the CDR3 is TGCGCCACCACGGCTGGTGGCGGCACAGATACGCAGTATTTT.